This entry features one T cell receptor (beta chain) sequence. Antigen: not known. MiXCR was run by TCRdb on the reads, yielding one entry per CDR3 protein. The sample shows a few hundred thousand distinct CDR3 sequences, 26% of them seen only once. The data belong to a study of T cell repertoires in cytomegalovirus infection. Study information: Indicated by public TCR beta signatures were CMV infection and matching HLA type.

Study results and limitations: CMV carriers having the relevant HLA were flagged by cumulative public TCR beta family frequency. HLA-C-restricted CMV clonotypes gave the most frequent clonotype in two of eight donors.

Germline assignment: CDR1 MGHRA and CDR2 YSYEKL. The CDR3 is 13 residues long. Trimming removed 0 bases at V and 8 bases at J, with 10 bases between. Sequences were obtained from PBMCs. The chain is built from TRBV4-1 and TRBJ1-2; D unclear. This TCR was recovered from a human donor in good health (CMV status not recorded). Some clones in this sample may be carry-over from other donors' samples. This chain's CDR3 is CASSQDREWGYTF. In DNA form, the CDR3 reads TGCGCCAGCAGCCAAGATAGGGAGTGGGGCTACACCTTC.